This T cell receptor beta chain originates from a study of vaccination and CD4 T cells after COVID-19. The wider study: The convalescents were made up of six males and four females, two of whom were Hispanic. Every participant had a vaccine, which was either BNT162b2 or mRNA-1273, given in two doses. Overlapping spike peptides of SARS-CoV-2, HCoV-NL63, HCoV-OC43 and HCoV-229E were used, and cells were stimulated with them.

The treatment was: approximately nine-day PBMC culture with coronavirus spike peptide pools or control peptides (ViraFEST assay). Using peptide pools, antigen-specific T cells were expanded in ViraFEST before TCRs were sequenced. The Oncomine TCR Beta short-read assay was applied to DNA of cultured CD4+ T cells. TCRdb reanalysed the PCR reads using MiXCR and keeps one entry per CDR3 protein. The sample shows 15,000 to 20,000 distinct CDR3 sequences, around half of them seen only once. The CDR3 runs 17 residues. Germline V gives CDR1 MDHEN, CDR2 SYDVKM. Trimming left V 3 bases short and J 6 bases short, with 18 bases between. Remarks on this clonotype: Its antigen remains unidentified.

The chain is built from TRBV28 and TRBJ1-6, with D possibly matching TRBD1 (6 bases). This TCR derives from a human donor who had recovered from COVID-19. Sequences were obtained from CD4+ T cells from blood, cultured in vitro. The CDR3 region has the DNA TGTGCCAGCAGTTTGGGGGGGGCAGGGTCATCTAATTCACCCCTCCACTTT. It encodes CASSLGGAGSSNSPLHF.